The clone carrying this T cell receptor beta chain was recorded at least ten times. The CDR3 loop spans 15 amino acids. Trimming removed 3 bases from V and 8 bases from J; junction bases left unmatched: 10. The data originate from a study of naive and memory T cell subsets. A UMI-containing oligonucleotide was joined by 3' ligation to the TCR cDNA template. Unsorted total RNA, about 1 to 1000 ng, was DNase treated before reverse transcription. Four PCR rounds used nested alpha and beta constant region primers plus the SP2 primer. TCRdb passed the 5' RACE reads through MiXCR, listing each CDR3 protein once. The sample consists of approximately 58,000 distinct CDR3 sequences, 7% to 8.5% of them appearing once.

The V gene is TRBV12-3 or TRBV12-4, the J gene TRBJ2-1; 7 positions agree with TRBD1. The TCR comes from a male donor in good health. The CDR3 sequence is CASSFIQGDLYEQFF. The DNA for the CDR3 is TGTGCCAGCAGTTTCATCCAGGGGGATCTGTATGAGCAGTTCTTC.